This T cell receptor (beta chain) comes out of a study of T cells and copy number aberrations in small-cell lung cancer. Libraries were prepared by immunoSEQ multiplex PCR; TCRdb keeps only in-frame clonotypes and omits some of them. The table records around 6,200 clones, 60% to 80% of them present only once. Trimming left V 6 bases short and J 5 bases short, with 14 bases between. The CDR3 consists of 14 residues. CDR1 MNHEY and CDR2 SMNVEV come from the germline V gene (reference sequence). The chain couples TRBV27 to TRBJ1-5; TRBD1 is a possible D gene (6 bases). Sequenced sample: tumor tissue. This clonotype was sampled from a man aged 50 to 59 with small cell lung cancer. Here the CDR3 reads CASRGRQGYQPQHF. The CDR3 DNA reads TGTGCCAGCAGGGGGCGGCAGGGGTATCAGCCCCAGCATTTT.